This T cell receptor beta chain was profiled in a study of technical replicates of blood from several donors. Only in-frame clones appear in the TCRdb table, and some are missing; sequencing was by immunoSEQ multiplex PCR. Seen here are 99,000 or so clones, 95% observed once, and the top ten hold around 0.21%. The CDR3 consists of 15 residues. The junction had 3 bases not matched to a gene; V was cut back by 0 bases and J by 4 bases. Germline CDR1 is MNHEY and CDR2 is SVGAGI. The receptor comes from a human donor in good health. This chain joins TRBV6-5 and TRBJ2-1; the match to TRBD2 covers 7 bases. The sequenced sample was T cells isolated from PBMCs. The CDR3 here is CASSYSGLGYNEQFF. The CDR3 DNA reads TGTGCCAGCAGTTACTCTGGACTAGGATACAATGAGCAGTTCTTC.